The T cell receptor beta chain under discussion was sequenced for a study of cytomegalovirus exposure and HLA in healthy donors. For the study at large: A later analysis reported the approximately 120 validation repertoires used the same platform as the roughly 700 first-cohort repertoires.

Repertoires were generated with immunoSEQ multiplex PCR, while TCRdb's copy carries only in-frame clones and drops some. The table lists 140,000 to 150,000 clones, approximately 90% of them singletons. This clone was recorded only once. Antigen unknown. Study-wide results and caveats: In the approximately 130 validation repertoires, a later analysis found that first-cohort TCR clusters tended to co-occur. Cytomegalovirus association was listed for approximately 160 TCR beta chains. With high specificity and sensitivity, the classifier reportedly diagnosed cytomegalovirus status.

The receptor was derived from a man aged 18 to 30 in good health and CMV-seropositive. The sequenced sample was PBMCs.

DNA for the CDR3: TGTGCCAGCAGTTTCCTGGGACAGGATAATTCACCCCTCCACTTT. This encodes CASSFLGQDNSPLHF. The J gene is TRBJ1-6, the V gene TRBV27, with 8 positions matching TRBD1. The V gene end was trimmed by 3 bases and the J gene end by 5 bases; junction bases not matched to a gene: 3. CDR3 length: 15 residues. Germline CDR1 MNHEY, CDR2 SMNVEV (reference sequence).